One and the same sample provided the 5 T cell receptor beta chains below, sequenced in a study of blood T cell repertoires in COVID-19. Profiled with immunoSEQ multiplex PCR; TCRdb holds only in-frame clones, not every one. The repertoire has approximately 65,000 clones, under 85% of them found once; the top ten carry about 20%. The sample comprised peripheral blood. Receptor source: a woman older than 75 with active or convalescent COVID-19.

This chain uses TRBV5-4 with TRBJ1-1; no clear D. Trimming removed 2 bases at V and 0 bases at J, with 8 bases between. CDR1 SGHNT and CDR2 YYREEE come from the germline V gene (reference sequence). The CDR3 consists of 14 residues. The CDR3 region is CASSFGGMNTEAFF. The CDR3 bases are TGTGCCAGCAGCTTTGGAGGGATGAACACTGAAGCTTTCTTT.

The rearrangement joins TRBV19 to TRBJ2-4; 12 nucleotides line up with TRBD1. The CDR3 extends over 20 amino acids. Germline assignment: CDR1 LNHDA and CDR2 SQIVND (reference sequence). J gave up 2 bases and V 1 base, and 12 bases lay outside the gene matches. The CDR3 DNA follows: TGTGCCAGTAGTATAGGAGCGGGACAGGGGGCGATGATAACCAAAAACATTCAGTACTTC. Its translation is CASSIGAGQGAMITKNIQYF.

This clone appeared a few times. The chain joins TRBV6-5 to TRBJ2-2, with D perhaps matching TRBD1 (6 bases). Between the trimmed V and J ends, which lost 5 bases and 11 bases, there was a span of 12 bases. Germline loops: CDR1 MNHEY, CDR2 SVGAGI. This CDR3 spans 12 amino acids. The CDR3 loop reads CASSPTGYELFF. CDR3 DNA sequence: TGTGCCAGCAGTCCCACAGGGTATGAGCTGTTTTTT.

The chain is built from TRBV29-1 and TRBJ1-1; a possible D gene is TRBD1 (6 bases). The CDR3 length is 12 residues. V was trimmed by 4 bases and J by 5 bases, leaving 11 bases between them. CDR1 SQVTM and CDR2 ANQGSEA come from the germline V gene. The CDR3 DNA reads TGCAGCGTTGGGAGGGGGGGGACTGAAGCTTTCTTT. Encoded protein: CSVGRGGTEAFF.

This clone was found once. The chain recombines TRBV5-1 with TRBJ2-2; possible D gene TRBD1, 6 bases. V lost 1 base and J 1 base, leaving 11 bases between the germline ends. Germline CDR1 is SGHRS and CDR2 is YFSETQ. There are 16 residues in the CDR3. The CDR3 loop is CASSLFETGNTGELFF. In DNA, the CDR3 is TGCGCCAGCAGCTTGTTTGAGACAGGGAACACCGGGGAGCTGTTTTTT. The variable domain in full, with the rest retrieved from reference TRBV5-1 and TRBJ2-2, is KAGVTQTPRYLIKTRGQQVTLSCSPISGHRSVSWYQQTPGQGLQFLFEYFSETQRNKGNFPGRFSGRQFSNSRSEMNVSTLELGDSALYLCASSLFETGNTGELFFGEGSRLTVL.